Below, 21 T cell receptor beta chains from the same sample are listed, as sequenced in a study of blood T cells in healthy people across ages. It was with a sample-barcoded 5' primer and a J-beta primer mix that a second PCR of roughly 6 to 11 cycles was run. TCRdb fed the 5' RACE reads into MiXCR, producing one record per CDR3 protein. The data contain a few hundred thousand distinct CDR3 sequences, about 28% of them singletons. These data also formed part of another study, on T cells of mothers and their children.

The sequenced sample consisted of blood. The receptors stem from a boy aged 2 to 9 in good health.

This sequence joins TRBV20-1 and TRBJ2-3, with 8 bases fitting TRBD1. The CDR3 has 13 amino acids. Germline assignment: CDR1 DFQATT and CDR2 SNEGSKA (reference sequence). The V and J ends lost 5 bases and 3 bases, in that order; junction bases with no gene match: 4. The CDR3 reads CSAGRQGTDTQYF. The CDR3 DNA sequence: TGCAGTGCTGGGAGACAGGGGACAGATACGCAGTATTTT.

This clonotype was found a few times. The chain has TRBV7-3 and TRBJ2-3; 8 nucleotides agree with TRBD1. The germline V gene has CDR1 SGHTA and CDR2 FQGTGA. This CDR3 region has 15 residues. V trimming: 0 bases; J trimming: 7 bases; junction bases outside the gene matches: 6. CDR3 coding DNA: TGTGCCAGCAGCTTAACGAGACAGGGGCTCAATACGCAGTATTTT. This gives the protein CASSLTRQGLNTQYF.

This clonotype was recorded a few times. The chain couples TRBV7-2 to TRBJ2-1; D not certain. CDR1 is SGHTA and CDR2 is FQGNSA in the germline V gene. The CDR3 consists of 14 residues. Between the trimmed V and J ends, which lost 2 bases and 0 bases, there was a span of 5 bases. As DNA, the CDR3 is TGTGCCAGCAGCTTAAAAAGCTCCTACAATGAGCAGTTCTTC. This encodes CASSLKSSYNEQFF.

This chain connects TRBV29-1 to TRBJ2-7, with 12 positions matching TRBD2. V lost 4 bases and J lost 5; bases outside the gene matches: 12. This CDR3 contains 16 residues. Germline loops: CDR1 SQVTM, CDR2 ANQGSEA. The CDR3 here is CSVAETSGGPSDEQYF. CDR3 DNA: TGCAGCGTTGCTGAGACTAGCGGGGGTCCATCCGACGAGCAGTACTTC.

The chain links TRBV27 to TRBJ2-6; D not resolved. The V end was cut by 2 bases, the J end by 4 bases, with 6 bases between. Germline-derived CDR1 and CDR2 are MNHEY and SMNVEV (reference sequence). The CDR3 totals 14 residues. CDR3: CASSLTVGANVLTF. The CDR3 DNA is TGTGCCAGCAGTTTAACGGTAGGGGCCAACGTCCTGACTTTC. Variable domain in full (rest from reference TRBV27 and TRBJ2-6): EAQVTQNPRYLITVTGKKLTVTCSQNMNHEYMSWYRQDPGLGLRQIYYSMNVEVTDKGDVPEGYKVSRKEKRNFPLILESPSPNQTSLYFCASSLTVGANVLTFGAGSRLTVL.

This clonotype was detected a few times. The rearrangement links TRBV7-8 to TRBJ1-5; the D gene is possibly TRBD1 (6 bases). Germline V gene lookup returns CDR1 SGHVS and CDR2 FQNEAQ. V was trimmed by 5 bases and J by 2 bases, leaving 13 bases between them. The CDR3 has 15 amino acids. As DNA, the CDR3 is TGTGCCAGCAGCCCCACGGCAGGGGGCAATCAGCCCCAGCATTTT. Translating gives CASSPTAGGNQPQHF.

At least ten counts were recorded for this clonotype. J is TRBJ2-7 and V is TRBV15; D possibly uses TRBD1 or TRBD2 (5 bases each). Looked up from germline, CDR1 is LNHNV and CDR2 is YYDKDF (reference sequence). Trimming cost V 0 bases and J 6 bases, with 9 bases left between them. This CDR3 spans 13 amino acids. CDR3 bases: TGTGCCACCAGCAGAGATCTTGGGGGCGAGCAGTACTTC. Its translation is CATSRDLGGEQYF.

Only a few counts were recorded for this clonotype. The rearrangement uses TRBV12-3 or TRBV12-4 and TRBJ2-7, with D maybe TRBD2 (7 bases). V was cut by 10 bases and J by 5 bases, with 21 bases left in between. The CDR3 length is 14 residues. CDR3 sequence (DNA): TGTGCCAAGCTGCCGTCGGGGGGCTGTGACGAGCAGTACTTC. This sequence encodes CAKLPSGGCDEQYF.

The CDR3 DNA follows: TGTGCCAGCAGCCTATCGGGACAACAAGGAAACACCATATATTTT. This encodes CASSLSGQQGNTIYF. The rearrangement joins TRBV3-1 to TRBJ1-3, with TRBD1 as a possible D gene (6 bases). Per the germline V gene, CDR1 is LGHDT and CDR2 is YNNKEL (reference sequence). V lost 4 bases and J lost 4, with 14 bases in between. The CDR3 contains 15 residues.

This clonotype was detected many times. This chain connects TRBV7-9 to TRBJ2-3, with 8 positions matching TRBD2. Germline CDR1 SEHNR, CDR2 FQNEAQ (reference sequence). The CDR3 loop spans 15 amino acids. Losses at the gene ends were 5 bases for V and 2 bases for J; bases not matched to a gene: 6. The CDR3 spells CASSITSGVTDTQYF. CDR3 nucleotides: TGTGCCAGCAGCATAACTAGCGGTGTCACAGATACGCAGTATTTT.

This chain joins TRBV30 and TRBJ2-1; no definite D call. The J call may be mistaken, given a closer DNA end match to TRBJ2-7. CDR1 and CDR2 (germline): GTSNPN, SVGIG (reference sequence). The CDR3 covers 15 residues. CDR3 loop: CAWSIPQRTVYEQYF. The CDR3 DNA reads TGTGCCTGGTCTATCCCCCAGAGAACAGTCTACGAGCAGTACTTC.

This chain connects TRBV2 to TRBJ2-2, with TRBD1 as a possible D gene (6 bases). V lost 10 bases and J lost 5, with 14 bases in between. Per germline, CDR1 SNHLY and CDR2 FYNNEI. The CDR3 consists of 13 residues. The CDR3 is CANAKDRTGELFF. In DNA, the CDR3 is TGTGCCAACGCAAAGGACAGAACCGGGGAGCTGTTTTTT.

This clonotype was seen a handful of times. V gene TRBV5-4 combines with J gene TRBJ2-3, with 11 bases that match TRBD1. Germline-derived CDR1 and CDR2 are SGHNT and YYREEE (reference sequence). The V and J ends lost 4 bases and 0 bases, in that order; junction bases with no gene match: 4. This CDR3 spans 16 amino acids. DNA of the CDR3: TGTGCCAGCAGCCAGGGACAGGGGGGAAGCACAGATACGCAGTATTTT. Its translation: CASSQGQGGSTDTQYF. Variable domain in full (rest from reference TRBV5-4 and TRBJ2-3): ETGVTQSPTHLIKTRGQQVTLRCSSQSGHNTVSWYQQALGQGPQFIFQYYREEENGRGNFPPRFSGLQFPNYSSELNVNALELDDSALYLCASSQGQGGSTDTQYFGPGTRLTVL.

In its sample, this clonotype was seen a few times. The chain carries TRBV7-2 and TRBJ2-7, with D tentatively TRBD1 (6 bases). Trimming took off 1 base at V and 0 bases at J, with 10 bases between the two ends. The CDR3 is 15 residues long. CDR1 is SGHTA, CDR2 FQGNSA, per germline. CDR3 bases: TGTGCCAGCAGCTTAGACAGGGTGACCTCCTACGAGCAGTACTTC. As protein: CASSLDRVTSYEQYF.

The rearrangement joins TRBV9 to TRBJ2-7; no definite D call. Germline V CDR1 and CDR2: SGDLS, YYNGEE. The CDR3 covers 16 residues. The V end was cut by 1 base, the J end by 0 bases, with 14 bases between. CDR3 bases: TGTGCCAGCAGCGTATGGGGTTTGGGAAGCTCCTACGAGCAGTACTTC. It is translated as CASSVWGLGSSYEQYF.

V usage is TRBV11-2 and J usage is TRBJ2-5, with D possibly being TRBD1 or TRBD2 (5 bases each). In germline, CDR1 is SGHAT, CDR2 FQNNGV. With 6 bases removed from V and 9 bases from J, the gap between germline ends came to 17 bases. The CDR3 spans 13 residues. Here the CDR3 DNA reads TGTGCCAGCAGTTCTCCCGAGGGGCGACCCCAGTACTTC. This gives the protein CASSSPEGRPQYF.

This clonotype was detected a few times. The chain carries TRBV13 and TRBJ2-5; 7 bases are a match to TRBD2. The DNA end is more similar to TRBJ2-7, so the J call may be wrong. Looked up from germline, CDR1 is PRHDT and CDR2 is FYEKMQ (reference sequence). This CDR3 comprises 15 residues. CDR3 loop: CASRRSGTSSYEQYF. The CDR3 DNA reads TGTGCCAGCAGACGAAGCGGGACTTCTTCCTACGAGCAGTACTTC.

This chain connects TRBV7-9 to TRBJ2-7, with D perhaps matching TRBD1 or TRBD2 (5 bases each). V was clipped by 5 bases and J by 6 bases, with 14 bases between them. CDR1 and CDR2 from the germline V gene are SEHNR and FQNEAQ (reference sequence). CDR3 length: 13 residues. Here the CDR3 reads CASSPEGQFEQYF. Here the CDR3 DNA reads TGTGCCAGCAGCCCCGAGGGGCAGTTCGAGCAGTACTTC.

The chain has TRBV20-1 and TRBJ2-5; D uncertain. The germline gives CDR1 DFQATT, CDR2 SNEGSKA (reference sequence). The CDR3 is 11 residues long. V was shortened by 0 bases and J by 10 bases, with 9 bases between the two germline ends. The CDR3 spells CSAREAILQYF. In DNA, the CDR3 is TGCAGTGCTAGAGAAGCCATCCTCCAGTACTTC.

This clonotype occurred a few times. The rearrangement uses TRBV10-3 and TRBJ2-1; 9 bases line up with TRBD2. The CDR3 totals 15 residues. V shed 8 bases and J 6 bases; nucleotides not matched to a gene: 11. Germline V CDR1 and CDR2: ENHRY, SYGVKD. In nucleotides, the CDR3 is TGTGCCATCGGGGGATGGCGGGAGGGCACCAATGAGCAGTTCTTC. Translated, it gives CAIGGWREGTNEQFF.

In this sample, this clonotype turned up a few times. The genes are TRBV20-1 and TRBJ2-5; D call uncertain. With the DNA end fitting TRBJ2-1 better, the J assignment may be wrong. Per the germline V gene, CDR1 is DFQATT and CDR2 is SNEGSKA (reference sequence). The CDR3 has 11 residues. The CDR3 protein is CSAPGRIEQFF. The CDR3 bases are TGCAGTGCTCCCGGTAGGATTGAGCAGTTCTTC.